What follows describes a single TCR beta chain. The sample belongs to a study of cytomegalovirus exposure and HLA in healthy donors. PCR used 60 Vbeta primers and 13 Jbeta primers. Only in-frame clones appear in the TCRdb table, and some are missing; sequencing was by immunoSEQ multiplex PCR. Here the sample spans 100,000 to 120,000 clones, about 79% being singletons. The junction had 5 bases not matched to a gene; V was cut back by 4 bases and J by 0 bases. The CDR3 spans 15 residues. Germline loops: CDR1 KGHSY, CDR2 FQNENV. The source is a woman younger than 30 in good health and CMV-seronegative. The specimen sequenced was PBMCs. The chain combines TRBV16 with TRBJ1-1; 7 nucleotides agree with TRBD1. The CDR3 nucleotides read TGTGCCAGCAGCCCAACACAGGGGTTGAACACTGAAGCTTTCTTT. Encoded protein: CASSPTQGLNTEAFF.